The source of this TCR beta chain is a study of T cell repertoires in ileal Crohn's disease (dated by TCRdb to about 2019). About the study as a whole: Median disease duration was approximately 8 years, and 35% of patients were identified as active smokers at the time of surgery. A total of some 150 mucosal samples from around 57 patients were sequenced, collected from several sites on the surgical specimen and at postoperative endoscopy. A Rutgeerts score above i0 was used to define endoscopic postoperative recurrence. Biopsies taken from the proximal margin of the surgical specimen were designated as MI samples. Postoperative therapy was given to about half of the patients, with thiopurines administered to about ten patients and anti-TNF agents administered to 15 to 20 patients. Every patient underwent surgery because of a complication, which was stricturing disease in around 61% and penetrating disease in about 40%. Roughly 0.55 micrograms of biopsy DNA per sample were submitted for commercial TCRB immunosequencing. The TCR repertoire was analysed in about 60 patients with Crohn's disease drawn from a prospective multicentre cohort. Running in parallel with the study was a multicentre cohort set up to find predictors of early endoscopic recurrence following ileocolonic resection. Summary of the overall study and its limitations: Compared with CD4 T cells, sorted CD8 T cells held more high-frequency clones, which suggests that the mucosal expansions were mostly CD8. Mucosal CD4 and CD8 T cells were sorted and sequenced only in a subgroup of patients, whose size was not stated. Higher percentages of high-frequency clones at the time of surgery were linked to endoscopic recurrence, and every patient with clonality above 26.8% (18/57) had recurrence. Compared with non-smokers, patients who were active smokers at surgery showed a significantly higher proportion of clonal expansions (25.9% vs 17.9%, p=0.02).

The intended sense of this specimen's time point label: proximal margin of the surgical specimen (macroscopically non-inflamed). Adults with ileal or ileocolonic Crohn's disease for whom ileocolonic resection was indicated were considered eligible. Whole ileal mucosal biopsies were stored frozen at -80°C before DNA extraction. Genomic DNA was extracted from frozen whole biopsies with a TRizol-based method and quantified on a NanoDrop 2000 spectrophotometer. Regarding this clone: Its antigen is currently not known. Qualities for individual bases were not recorded, and no much larger clone is one base off.

For CDR1 and CDR2, the germline V gene lists MNHEY and SVGAGI. Including cysteine and phenylalanine, the CDR3 has 14 amino acids. Just the 42-base CDR3 DNA is kept, in frame starting at base 1. Trimming at the junction amounts to 5 bases on V and 4 bases on J, and the germline ends lie 14 bases apart. Receptors were amplified or captured by the immunoSEQ multiplex PCR assay. Adaptive Biotechnology amplified the CDR3 regions from genomic DNA with a two-step multiplex PCR designed to control amplification bias. Primers for every V and J gene segment were used in the first PCR, and barcodes and Illumina adapters were added in the second PCR. CDR3 libraries were sequenced using an Illumina instrument. For the original study's pipeline: The analysis used both the pipelines supplied by the vendor and custom analysis of the raw data in R/Bioconductor with R version 3.3.0. Clonality, which ranges from 0 to 1, was calculated as the inverse of the normalised Shannon entropy across all productive clones. The repertoire share taken up by the top 100 clones defined high-frequency clones, and only clones that passed a 95% confidence test were kept. Overlap between samples was measured with the Morisita-Horn index, while repertoire diversity was measured with the Simpson index. In TCRdb, the immuneACCESS table is reduced to in-frame sequences with V and J assigned. These tables do not hold every clone; where another copy was compared, an unresolved V gene accounts for under half, and the others remain unexplained. The V and J calls and clone size come from that table; D and trimming were worked out from the DNA. The sample profile shows 5,000 to 6,000 clones; 78% of them were found once. The ten largest clones add up to about 6.8% of the sample.

Sequenced: ileal tissue. The sequence was obtained from an adult with Crohn's disease. The chain was built from TRBV6-5 and TRBJ1-2, with TRBD1 perhaps the D gene, on 5 matching bases. The DNA sequence is as follows: TGTGCCAGCAGTGGGGGTCCCTCTTTCTATGGCTACACCTTC. The translation is CASSGGPSFYGYTF.